This record looks at one TCR beta chain sequence and its context. Its cognate antigen is unknown. The source of the sample is a study of vaccination and CD4 T cells after COVID-19. Treatment noted: roughly 10-day PBMC culture with coronavirus spike peptide pools or control peptides (ViraFEST assay). Sequence data for DNA of cultured CD4+ T cells were generated by the Oncomine TCR Beta short-read assay. Investigators obtained genomic DNA by extraction from cultured CD4+ T cells. TCRdb re-analysed the PCR reads in MiXCR, keeping a single row per CDR3 protein. The profile shows 22,000 or so distinct CDR3 sequences, approximately 32% of them singletons. V dropped 5 bases and J dropped 3; count of bases not matched to a gene: 6. From germline, CDR1 is SGHVS and CDR2 FNYEAQ. The CDR3 runs 15 residues.

The TCR originated in a human donor with COVID-19. The V call is TRBV7-6, the J call TRBJ2-7; 11 nucleotides match TRBD1. Material for sequencing was cultured CD4+ T cells from blood. The CDR3 bases are TGTGCCAGCAGCACCGGACAGGGGGCACACTACGAGCAGTACTTC. The encoded protein is CASSTGQGAHYEQYF.